This TCR beta chain was identified in a study of T cells in Graves' hyperthyroidism and ophthalmopathy. Trimming cost V 10 bases and J 2 bases; bases outside gene matches: 7. The CDR3 totals 14 residues. CDR1 and CDR2 from the germline V gene are ENHRY and SYGVKD. TCR beta CDR3 regions were amplified from RNA. Using the HTBI primer set, a first-round RT-PCR was run on the TCR CDR3. TCRdb re-called the multiplex PCR reads through MiXCR, storing one row per CDR3 protein. The sample holds over 450,000 distinct CDR3 sequences, about a sixth seen once. This clonotype was seen a few times. Using around 10 ml of fresh peripheral blood, PBMCs were prepared.

The sequence was collected from a woman under 30 with Graves' ophthalmopathy. The source material was blood. The chain couples TRBV10-3 to TRBJ2-2, with 7 nucleotides matching TRBD2. In DNA, the CDR3 is TGTGCCAACTTATCGGGACTAAACACCGGGGAGCTGTTTTTT. Its protein is CANLSGLNTGELFF.